This T cell receptor (beta chain) appears in the sequencing data of a study of response to subunit inactivated influenza vaccine. Study conclusions and caveats: It was the authors' suggestion that each seasonal influenza vaccination recruits few new T cells.

One entry per CDR3 protein, called by TCRdb with MiXCR from the RT-PCR reads. Here the sample spans roughly 190,000 distinct CDR3 sequences, under 15% being singletons. This clonotype has a count of ten or more. Its antigen is currently unknown. This receptor was identified in a man aged 45-60 years who received an inactivated influenza vaccine. The sequencing here drew on CD8+ T cells sorted from PBMCs, taken approximately 5 days after vaccination.

CDR3 DNA sequence: TGTGCCAGCAGCTTACCGGGACAGGGGAATGGCTACACCTTC. Its protein is CASSLPGQGNGYTF. This chain uses TRBV7-9 with TRBJ1-2; 10 nucleotides line up with TRBD1. The V and J ends lost 2 bases and 6 bases, in that order; junction bases with no gene match: 3. The length of the CDR3 is 14 residues. Looked up from germline, CDR1 is SEHNR and CDR2 is FQNEAQ (reference sequence).